A selection of T cell receptor beta chains follows, all from one sample in a study of molecular identifiers for immune sequencing clone quantification. Each CDR3 protein is one row after TCRdb ran MiXCR on the PCR reads. The sample records 65,000 to 70,000 distinct CDR3 sequences, 15% to 20% being singletons. Specimen: naive CD8+ T cells from blood, with Jurkat cell RNA spiked in. These receptors all come from a human donor in good health. Some libraries in this study had Jurkat cell RNA spiked in. CDR3s leave out the opening cysteine and the closing phenylalanine or tryptophan. Size is stated for part of the rows, as once, few or many counts, or as a class when the clone is expanded.

cdr3_aa v_call clone_size j_call
ASRKRGLLQETQY TRBV27 many TRBJ2-5
ASGLWREDTQY TRBV19 many TRBJ2-3
ASSPTGSHEQY TRBV5-4 few TRBJ2-7
ASSPQSVVFGQHNQPQH TRBV7-8 many TRBJ1-5
SVSANTEAF TRBV29-1 NA TRBJ1-1
ASRSSGGPGNTIY TRBV13 many TRBJ1-3
ACSYEGRYNEQF TRBV12-3/TRBV12-4 NA TRBJ2-1
ASSGLSGSTDTQY TRBV12-3/TRBV12-4 NA TRBJ2-3
ASPHPPGQNGELF TRBV7-9 many TRBJ2-2
ASSLAIGQYQETQY TRBV7-9 few TRBJ2-5
ASRPGPGTLNNEQF TRBV4-1 many TRBJ2-1
ASSERLNYRARSPHGYT TRBV2 NA TRBJ1-2
ASSLGQGAGEQF TRBV9 many TRBJ2-1
ASTLTALTDTQY TRBV19 many TRBJ2-3
ASSTHTDNTGGNTKC TRBV9 NA TRBJ1-3
ASRAWQTPQETQY TRBV28 many TRBJ2-5
ASSSISGIGEQY TRBV28 many TRBJ2-7
ASSLFSRNTEAF TRBV6-2/TRBV6-3 few TRBJ1-1
ASSQVQGGQPQH TRBV4-1 many TRBJ1-5
ASSIPRETKNIQY TRBV19 many TRBJ2-4
ASSGEQGWTEAF TRBV6-1 many TRBJ1-1
ASSSRQGLFEQY TRBV7-9 many TRBJ2-7
ASSELGGRARNEQF TRBV6-1 NA TRBJ2-1
ASSEAGDYKQY TRBV2 once TRBJ2-7
SVLGLKGTQY TRBV29-1 NA TRBJ2-4
ASSLGGRISTDTQY TRBV27 many TRBJ2-3
ASSFLRDTTEAF TRBV28 few TRBJ1-1
ASSLTASGSRSDTQY TRBV7-8 many TRBJ2-3
SAPGKGKLDTQY TRBV20-1 many TRBJ2-3
ASSSGQPQH TRBV6-2/TRBV6-3 many TRBJ1-5
ASSPGWGEQY TRBV27 NA TRBJ2-7
ATSDRVGNTGELF TRBV24-1 NA TRBJ2-2
ASSLGIVSTGELL TRBV5-1 NA TRBJ2-2
ASSLDRRSLNYNEQF TRBV11-2 many TRBJ2-1
ASKSGSSYEQY TRBV6-2/TRBV6-3 many TRBJ2-7
ASSSPSSVDAPDTQY TRBV27 many TRBJ2-3
ATSSLAGGKNNEQF TRBV24-1 many TRBJ2-1
ASSLEGQLDYEQY TRBV7-2 NA TRBJ2-7
ASSYSLGSGSSYEQY TRBV6-2/TRBV6-3 many TRBJ2-7
ASSFGGRGTYEQY TRBV27 many TRBJ2-7
SARSRAFYNEQF TRBV20-1 many TRBJ2-1
SATRGSYNEQF TRBV29-1 NA TRBJ2-1
ATSDPRDTSYEQY TRBV24-1 many TRBJ2-7
SVGGQLNTEAF TRBV29-1 many TRBJ1-1
ASSDAHGLYEQY TRBV11-2 NA TRBJ2-7
ASSPLSGNVNEQF TRBV6-1 many TRBJ2-1
ARVFVRHRGTDTQY TRBV21-1 many TRBJ2-3
ASSYPGQRDTGELF TRBV6-6 many TRBJ2-2
ASSLLAGGADEQF TRBV7-7 few TRBJ2-1
ASSLGSYTEAF TRBV27 few TRBJ1-1
ASSQPTLGGAFYT TRBV4-1 many TRBJ1-2